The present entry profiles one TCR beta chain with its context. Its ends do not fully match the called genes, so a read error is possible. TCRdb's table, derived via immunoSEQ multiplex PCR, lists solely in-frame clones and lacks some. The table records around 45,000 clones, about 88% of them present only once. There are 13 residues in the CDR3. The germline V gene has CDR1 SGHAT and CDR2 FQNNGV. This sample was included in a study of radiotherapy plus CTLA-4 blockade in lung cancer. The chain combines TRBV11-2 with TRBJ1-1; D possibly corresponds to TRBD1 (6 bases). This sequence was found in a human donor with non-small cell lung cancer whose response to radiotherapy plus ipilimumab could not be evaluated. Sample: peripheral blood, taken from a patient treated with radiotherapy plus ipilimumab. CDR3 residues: CTSSLEQGLKAFF. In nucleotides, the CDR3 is TGTACCAGCAGCTTAGAGCAGGGGCTCAAGGCTTTCTTT.